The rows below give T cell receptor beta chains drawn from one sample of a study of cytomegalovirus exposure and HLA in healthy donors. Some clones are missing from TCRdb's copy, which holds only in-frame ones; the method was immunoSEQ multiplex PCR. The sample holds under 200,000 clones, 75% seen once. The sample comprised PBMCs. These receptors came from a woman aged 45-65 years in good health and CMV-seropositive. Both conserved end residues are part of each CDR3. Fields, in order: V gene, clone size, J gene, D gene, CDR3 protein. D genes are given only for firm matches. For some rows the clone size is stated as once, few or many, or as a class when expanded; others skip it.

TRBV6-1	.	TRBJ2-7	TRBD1	CASSERQGPLVEQYF
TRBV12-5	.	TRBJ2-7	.	CASGYGVMGSEQYF
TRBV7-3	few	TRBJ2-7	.	CASSLGGHSYEQYF
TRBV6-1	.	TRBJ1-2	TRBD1	CASTPTGTGFYGYTF
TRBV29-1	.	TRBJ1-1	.	CSVGGGFGTEAFF
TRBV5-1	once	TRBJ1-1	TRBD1	CASSFSGTGGDTEAFF
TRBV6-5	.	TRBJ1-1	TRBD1	CASATGVSKAFF
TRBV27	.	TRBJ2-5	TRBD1	CASSSQGARETQYF
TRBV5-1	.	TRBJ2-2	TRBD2	CASRLRGGNTGELFF
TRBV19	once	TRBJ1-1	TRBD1	CASSIERDRGNTEAFF
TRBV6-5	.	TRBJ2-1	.	CASSYREPIYNEQFF
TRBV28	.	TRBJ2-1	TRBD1	CASSLAGTGGNEQFF
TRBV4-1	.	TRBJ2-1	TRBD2	CASSQRTSGGSSYNEQFF
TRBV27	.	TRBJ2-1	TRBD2	CASSFQRGGFNEQFF